Following are 6 T cell receptor beta chains from one sample sequenced in a study of T cell responses to AZD1222 COVID-19 vaccine. Here immunoSEQ multiplex PCR was the method, and the copy in TCRdb shows in-frame clones only, minus some. The sample lists approximately 170,000 clones; roughly 92% were seen once. The material sequenced was peripheral blood, taken 28 days after the second AZD1222 dose. The receptors stem from an adult who received the AZD1222 COVID-19 vaccine.

The chain is built from TRBV4-1 and TRBJ2-1; the D is unclear. Germline V CDR1 and CDR2: MGHRA, YSYEKL. The CDR3 spans 16 residues. The V and J ends lost 4 bases and 0 bases respectively, with 13 bases between them. The CDR3 is CASSLLGLSSYNEQFF. The CDR3 nucleotides read TGCGCCAGCAGCCTCCTTGGGCTCAGCTCCTACAATGAGCAGTTCTTC.

J is TRBJ1-6 and V is TRBV21-1; the table's TRBD1 call for D was not verified on the DNA. TRBV21-1 is classified as a pseudogene. The CDR3 sequence is 20 residues long. The CDR3, as DNA: TGTGCCAGCAGCCCAGGGGGGGGACAGGTCCTAAGCCGATATAATTCACCCCTCCACTTT. Its translation: CASSPGGGQVLSRYNSPLHF.

The table lists this clone with a few counts. The chain joins TRBV28 to TRBJ2-7; tentative D call: TRBD2 (5 bases). In germline, CDR1 is MDHEN, CDR2 SYDVKM. The length of the CDR3 is 14 residues. V dropped 3 bases and J dropped 4 bases, with 13 bases sitting between them. This chain's CDR3 is CASSLRASIYEQYF. The DNA of the CDR3 is TGTGCCAGCAGTTTGAGGGCATCGATTTACGAGCAGTACTTC.

The chain has TRBV5-1 and TRBJ1-2; TRBD1 matches 7 bases. Per the germline V gene, CDR1 is SGHRS and CDR2 is YFSETQ. With 0 bases clipped from V and 7 bases from J, the junction kept 6 bases outside the gene matches. The CDR3 spans 14 residues. CDR3 in amino acids: CASSLGQGGVGYTF. For the CDR3, the DNA is TGCGCCAGCAGCTTGGGGCAAGGGGGCGTTGGCTACACCTTC.

The chain joins TRBV12-3 or TRBV12-4 to TRBJ1-2; perhaps TRBD1 as D (5 bases). V was clipped by 6 bases and J by 4 bases, with 9 bases between them. The CDR3 has 12 residues. CDR3 residues: CASSRDLYGYTF. CDR3 coding DNA: TGTGCCAGCAGCCGGGACCTCTATGGCTACACCTTC.

The rearrangement uses TRBV27 and TRBJ2-1, with D tentatively TRBD1 or TRBD2 (5 bases each). Looked up from germline, CDR1 is MNHEY and CDR2 is SMNVEV (reference sequence). This CDR3 spans 13 amino acids. V lost 1 base, J lost 4 bases, and 5 bases lay in between. The CDR3 sequence is CASSLWGYNEQFF. CDR3 nucleotide sequence: TGTGCCAGCAGTTTATGGGGGTACAATGAGCAGTTCTTC.